The 22 T cell receptor beta chains reported below all come from one sample, sequenced in a study of T cells after yellow fever vaccination. TCRdb analysed the 5' RACE reads with MiXCR anew, one entry per CDR3 protein. Here the sample spans 500,000 to 650,000 distinct CDR3 sequences, roughly an eighth being singletons. This sample comprised PBMCs, obtained on the day of the yellow fever booster vaccination. Receptor source: a man aged 25-45 years who received the YFV17D yellow fever vaccine.

This clonotype was detected only once. Its ends do not fully match the called genes, so a read error is possible. This chain links TRBV3-1 with TRBJ2-5, with D hard to call. The CDR3 totals 12 residues. CDR1 and CDR2 (germline): LGHDT, YNNKEL (reference sequence). The CDR3 DNA follows: TGTGCCAGCAGCCAAGATTCCCACACCCTGTACTTC. Amino acid sequence: CASSQDSHTLYF.

This rearrangement joins TRBV20-1 to TRBJ2-7, with D uncertain. Germline V lookup: CDR1 DFQATT, CDR2 SNEGSKA (reference sequence). This CDR3 is 14 amino acids long. The V end lost 2 bases, the J end lost 4 bases, and 15 bases lay between the germline ends. CDR3 sequence reads: CSARQTLSLYEQYF. DNA of the CDR3: TGCAGTGCTAGACAGACTCTATCCCTTTACGAGCAGTACTTC.

This clonotype was seen only a few times. The DNA of the CDR3 is TGTGCCAGCAGCTTCCCTAGCGGGAGGCAAGGGAATGAGCAGTTCTTC. It specifies CASSFPSGRQGNEQFF. The V call is TRBV5-4, the J call TRBJ2-1, with 11 bases identical to TRBD2. The CDR3 consists of 16 residues. V trimming: 2 bases; J trimming: 7 bases; junction bases outside the gene matches: 8. Germline CDR1 and CDR2: SGHNT and YYREEE (reference sequence).

V and J are TRBV12-2 and TRBJ2-3; TRBD2 is taken as the D call from the table, unchecked against the DNA. TRBV12-2 is reported as a pseudogene. CDR3 length equals 19 residues. Written as DNA, the CDR3 is TGTGCAAGTCGCTTAGGGGGACTAGCGGTTTTTCCTAGCACAGATACGCAGTATTTT. Translated, it gives CASRLGGLAVFPSTDTQYF.

The chain recombines TRBV9 with TRBJ2-3; 7 positions match TRBD2. The CDR3 consists of 17 residues. V lost 5 bases and J lost 0; bases outside the gene matches: 12. Per the germline V gene, CDR1 is SGDLS and CDR2 is YYNGEE. The CDR3 DNA follows: TGTGCCAGCAGTATAAGCGGGACGGGAGCTAGCACAGATACGCAGTATTTT. Amino acids: CASSISGTGASTDTQYF. Together with reference TRBV9 and TRBJ2-3, the CDR3 gives the full variable domain: DSGVTQTPKHLITATGQRVTLRCSPRSGDLSVYWYQQSLDQGLQFLIQYYNGEERAKGNILERFSAQQFPDLHSELNLSSLELGDSALYFCASSISGTGASTDTQYFGPGTRLTVL.

A few counts support this clonotype. This chain joins TRBV10-3 and TRBJ2-7, with TRBD2 identical over 7 bases. The germline gives CDR1 ENHRY, CDR2 SYGVKD. V gave up 2 bases and J gave up 6 bases; unmatched junction bases: 4. The length of the CDR3 is 13 residues. CDR3: CAISEKGEGEQYF. CDR3 nucleotide sequence: TGTGCCATCAGTGAGAAAGGGGAGGGCGAGCAGTACTTC.

This clonotype was found many times. The rearrangement uses TRBV7-2 and TRBJ2-1; D not resolved. This CDR3 spans 15 amino acids. Per germline, CDR1 SGHTA and CDR2 FQGNSA. The V end lost 2 bases, the J end lost 3 bases, and 11 bases lay between the germline ends. CDR3 sequence: CASSLKTYNYNEQFF. CDR3 coding DNA: TGTGCCAGCAGCTTAAAGACATACAACTACAATGAGCAGTTCTTC.

The chain carries TRBV11-2 and TRBJ1-3, with D perhaps matching TRBD1 (6 bases). Germline CDR1 SGHAT, CDR2 FQNNGV. The CDR3 spans 15 residues. V was clipped by 2 bases and J by 0 bases, with 8 bases between them. The CDR3 DNA sequence: TGTGCCAGCAGCTTAACACAGGGCTCTGGAAACACCATATATTTT. As protein: CASSLTQGSGNTIYF.

This clonotype was seen a handful of times. This chain uses TRBV11-1 with TRBJ2-6; TRBD1 or TRBD2 may be the D gene (7 bases each). The CDR3 consists of 16 residues. V was clipped by 3 bases and J by 2 bases, with 11 bases between them. The V gene's germline CDR1 is SGHAT and CDR2 FQDESV (reference sequence). The CDR3 loop is CASSFGGTAGANVLTF. CDR3 in DNA: TGTGCCAGCAGCTTCGGGGGGACAGCTGGGGCCAACGTCCTGACTTTC.

This clonotype was seen a handful of times. The CDR3 loop is CATSRPNSGITDEQFF. The CDR3 DNA is TGTGCCACCAGCAGACCGAATAGCGGGATCACCGATGAGCAGTTCTTC. The rearrangement joins TRBV15 to TRBJ2-1; 8 nucleotides agree with TRBD2. The V gene end was trimmed by 2 bases and the J gene end by 8 bases; junction bases not matched to a gene: 11. Germline V lookup: CDR1 LNHNV, CDR2 YYDKDF (reference sequence). The CDR3 contains 16 residues. Drawing the rest from reference TRBV15 and TRBJ2-1, the complete variable domain is DAMVIQNPRYQVTQFGKPVTLSCSQTLNHNVMYWYQQKSSQAPKLLFHYYDKDFNNEADTPDNFQSRRPNTSFCFLDIRSPGLGDTAMYLCATSRPNSGITDEQFFGPGTRLTVL.

This clonotype has only a few counts. This chain joins TRBV7-3 and TRBJ1-6; D possibly corresponds to TRBD1 (5 bases). V lost 4 bases and J lost 9, with 13 bases in between. CDR3 length: 14 amino acids. Germline V gene data show CDR1 as SGHTA and CDR2 as FQGTGA. The CDR3 protein is CASSSTERRSPLHF. Written as DNA, the CDR3 is TGTGCCAGCAGCTCGACAGAGCGCCGTTCACCCCTCCACTTT.

The chain employs TRBV24-1 and TRBJ2-2; TRBD1 agrees at 8 bases. CDR3 length equals 14 residues. V shed 7 bases and J 2 bases; nucleotides not matched to a gene: 2. Germline loops: CDR1 KGHDR, CDR2 SFDVKD. The CDR3 bases are TGTGCCACCAGGGGGACAGGCAACACCGGGGAGCTGTTTTTT. Translating gives CATRGTGNTGELFF.

The chain has TRBV6-2 or TRBV6-3 and TRBJ1-5; D unclear. Germline CDR1 reads MNHEY; CDR2 reads SVGEGT. Trimming took 3 bases from V and 3 from J, leaving 9 bases between them. The CDR3 extends over 14 amino acids. The DNA of the CDR3 is TGTGCCAGCAGTTATATCAGTAACAATCAGCCCCAGCATTTT. Its translation is CASSYISNNQPQHF.

This clonotype was observed a few times. The gene calls are TRBV24-1 and TRBJ1-2; D not certain. Per the germline V gene, CDR1 is KGHDR and CDR2 is SFDVKD. This CDR3 has 14 amino acids. V lost 2 bases, J lost 3 bases, and 9 bases lay in between. For the CDR3, the DNA is TGTGCCACCAGTGATTCCCGGACGGACTATGGCTACACCTTC. Amino acid sequence: CATSDSRTDYGYTF.

The chain has TRBV29-1 and TRBJ2-1, with 12 positions matching TRBD1. The CDR3 length is 14 residues. V was clipped by 4 bases and J by 9 bases; unmatched bases: 7. Germline V gene lookup returns CDR1 SQVTM and CDR2 ANQGSEA. The CDR3 nucleotides are TGCAGCGTTGTGGGGACAGGGGGCTCTAGTGAGCAGTTCTTC. Residues: CSVVGTGGSSEQFF.

This clonotype was seen a handful of times. This clone may be a read error of a much larger clone one base away. CDR3 sequence: CASSPDNQPQHF. The CDR3 DNA is TGTGCCAGCTCACCGGACAATCAGCCCCAGCATTTT. V gene TRBV18 combines with J gene TRBJ1-5, with D uncertain. Germline CDR1 is KGHSH and CDR2 is LQKENI. The CDR3 has 12 residues. V lost 3 bases and J lost 3, with 3 bases in between.

The CDR3 region has the DNA TGTGCCAGCTCGCCGACAGGGGGTTCTGTAGAGACCCAGTACTTC. Protein product: CASSPTGGSVETQYF. J is TRBJ2-5 and V is TRBV6-1; 9 bases align to TRBD1. The germline gives CDR1 MNHNS, CDR2 SASEGT. CDR3 length: 15 amino acids. V lost 8 bases and J lost 4; bases outside the gene matches: 11.

The rearrangement joins TRBV11-2 to TRBJ2-3; a weak D match, TRBD1 (5 bases). The germline V and J ends were trimmed by 3 bases and 2 bases, with 12 bases remaining between them. Germline CDR1 and CDR2: SGHAT and FQNNGV. The length of the CDR3 is 15 residues. The CDR3 coding sequence is TGTGCCAGCAGCTTTGGCAGGGATTACACAGATACGCAGTATTTT. This gives the protein CASSFGRDYTDTQYF.

The rearrangement links TRBV19 to TRBJ1-4; D perhaps matches TRBD1 (5 bases). Trimming shortened V by 7 bases and J by 0 bases, and 12 bases separated the two germline ends. The germline V gene encodes CDR1 LNHDA and CDR2 SQIVND (reference sequence). The CDR3 runs 15 residues. CDR3: CASKGAAATNEKLFF. In DNA form, the CDR3 reads TGTGCCAGTAAAGGGGCCGCCGCAACTAATGAAAAACTGTTTTTT.

This clonotype showed up many times. The V call is TRBV4-1, the J call TRBJ2-1, with D hard to call. Germline V gene lookup returns CDR1 MGHRA and CDR2 YSYEKL. The CDR3 is 14 amino acids. Between the trimmed V and J ends, which lost 4 bases and 6 bases, there was a span of 13 bases. DNA for the CDR3: TGCGCCAGCAGCCCCCTAACGTCATCCAATGAGCAGTTCTTC. This sequence encodes CASSPLTSSNEQFF.

The chain couples TRBV7-8 to TRBJ2-1, with a weak D call TRBD2 (5 bases). Trimming took 4 bases from V and 15 from J, leaving 19 bases between them. This CDR3 is built from 13 residues. Germline CDR1 reads SGHVS; CDR2 reads FQNEAQ. The CDR3 here is CASSSPAGRLAFF. Here the CDR3 DNA reads TGTGCCAGCAGCTCTCCGGCAGGCCGCCTAGCGTTCTTC.

This sequence joins TRBV5-8 and TRBJ2-7; D is perhaps TRBD1 (5 bases). The CDR3 runs to 15 residues. V lost 2 bases to trimming and J lost 2 bases, with 14 bases between them. The V gene's germline CDR1 is SGHTS and CDR2 YDEGEE. CDR3 protein: CASSFLQGPAYEQYF. CDR3 DNA: TGTGCCAGCAGCTTCCTCCAGGGCCCTGCCTACGAGCAGTACTTC.